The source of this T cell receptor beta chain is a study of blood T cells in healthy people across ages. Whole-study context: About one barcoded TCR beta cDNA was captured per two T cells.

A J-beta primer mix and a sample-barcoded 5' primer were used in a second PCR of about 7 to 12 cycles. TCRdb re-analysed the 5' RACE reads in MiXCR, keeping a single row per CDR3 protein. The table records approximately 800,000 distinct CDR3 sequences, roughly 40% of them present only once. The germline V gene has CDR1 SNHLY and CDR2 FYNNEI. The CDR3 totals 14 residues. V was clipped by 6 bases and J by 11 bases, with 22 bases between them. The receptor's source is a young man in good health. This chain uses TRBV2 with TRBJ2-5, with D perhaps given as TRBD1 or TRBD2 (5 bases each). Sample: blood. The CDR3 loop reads CASSAVIGANEQYF. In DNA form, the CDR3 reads TGTGCCAGCAGCGCCGTGATCGGGGCTAATGAGCAGTACTTC.